This TCR beta chain was captured by sequencing in a study of shared clonotypes between healthy human individuals. Study details: Aged between 18 and 49, the donors were a couple of women and a few men.

Per germline, CDR1 SGHNT and CDR2 YYREEE (reference sequence). This CDR3 has 15 amino acids. Between the trimmed V and J ends, which lost 4 bases and 7 bases, there was a span of 18 bases. This clone showed up just a few times. Data came from immunoSEQ multiplex PCR; TCRdb stores just in-frame clones and leaves some out. The repertoire consists of 650,000 to 800,000 clones, with around 70% occurring once and the leading ten covering approximately 2%. Sequences were obtained from memory CD4+ T cells sorted from blood. This sample's subset: CD45RA-negative fraction. The chain has TRBV5-4 and TRBJ2-1, with D perhaps given as TRBD1 or TRBD2 (6 bases each). The TCR was taken from a woman in her 30s in good health. In DNA, the CDR3 is TGTGCCAGCAGCCCGGCTTTCGGGGGCCTTAATGAGCAGTTCTTC. It translates to CASSPAFGGLNEQFF. Complete variable domain (other parts from reference TRBV5-4 and TRBJ2-1): ETGVTQSPTHLIKTRGQQVTLRCSSQSGHNTVSWYQQALGQGPQFIFQYYREEENGRGNFPPRFSGLQFPNYSSELNVNALELDDSALYLCASSPAFGGLNEQFFGPGTRLTVL.